This TCR beta chain was profiled in a study of T cell responses to AZD1222 COVID-19 vaccine. Overall study results and limits: White British donors predominated, females outnumbered males, and clonal diversity was possibly underestimated.

As concerns this clone: Antigen: not known.

Trimming cost V 5 bases and J 2 bases; bases outside gene matches: 7. There are 15 residues in the CDR3. CDR1 and CDR2 from the germline V gene are SGHVS and FQNEAQ. Libraries were prepared by immunoSEQ multiplex PCR; TCRdb keeps only in-frame clonotypes and omits some of them. The repertoire has approximately 100,000 clones, about 85% of them found once; the top ten carry less than 2.5%. This TCR came from an adult who received the AZD1222 COVID-19 vaccine. The J gene is TRBJ2-3, the V gene TRBV7-8; TRBD1 matches 7 bases. The sample consisted of peripheral blood, taken 28 days after the second AZD1222 dose. Here the CDR3 reads CASSKSGQSTDTQYF. DNA of the CDR3: TGTGCCAGCAGCAAATCGGGACAGTCCACAGATACGCAGTATTTT.